The 11 T cell receptor beta chains below were found in one sample sequenced in a study of human T cells and chemical hapten exposure. TCRdb recomputed calls from the RACE reads with MiXCR, one row per CDR3 protein. The table lists roughly 60,000 distinct CDR3 sequences, 6.7% of them singletons. Described time point: pre-sensitization, week 0. Indicated treatment: therapeutic diphenylcyclopropenone sensitization with weekly scalp DPC. The input for sequencing was whole blood, taken in connection with sensitization to the hapten diphenylcyclopropenone (DPC). Source of these receptors: a woman in her thirties with alopecia areata. Some clones in this sample may be carry-over from other donors' samples.

A note on this clonotype: The junction and the germline gene differ at one end; a read error may be behind it. The chain employs TRBV7-8 and TRBJ1-2, with 11 bases matching TRBD1. The V gene's germline CDR1 is SGHVS and CDR2 FQNEAQ. The CDR3 has 18 amino acids. The CDR3: CASSLMWTGGVTNYGDTF. The CDR3 bases are TGTGCCAGCAGCTTAATGTGGACAGGGGGCGTAACTAACTATGGCGACACCTTC.

Many counts were recorded for this clonotype. The chain carries TRBV6-1 and TRBJ1-4; TRBD1 matches 10 bases. Trimming at V came to 6 bases and at J to 8 bases, leaving 6 bases not matched to a gene. Germline V gene sequence: CDR1 MNHNS, CDR2 SASEGT. This CDR3 region has 14 residues. The CDR3 nucleotides read TGTGCCAGCAGCCTTGACAGGGGGCGGGAAAAACTGTTTTTT. Protein product: CASSLDRGREKLFF.

The sample holds many counts of this clonotype. This rearrangement joins TRBV5-1 to TRBJ1-1; 9 positions match TRBD1. This CDR3 spans 16 amino acids. J lost 7 bases, V lost 1 base, and 11 bases had no gene match. Germline CDR1 and CDR2: SGHRS and YFSETQ. For the CDR3, the DNA is TGCGCCAGCAGCTTGTTTACCTCCGGGACAGGGAATGAAGCTTTCTTT. It specifies CASSLFTSGTGNEAFF.

The table lists this clonotype with a few counts. The V and J genes are TRBV7-3 and TRBJ2-3; D possibly matches TRBD1 or TRBD2 (6 bases each). With 0 bases removed from V and 5 bases from J, the gap between germline ends came to 24 bases. Germline loops: CDR1 SGHTA, CDR2 FQGTGA. The length of the CDR3 is 19 residues. As DNA, the CDR3 is TGTGCCAGCAGCTTAACCCGTCTTACCTGGAGGGGGGATCGAGATACGCAGTATTTT. Residues: CASSLTRLTWRGDRDTQYF.

Many counts were recorded for this clonotype. The chain links TRBV5-1 to TRBJ2-3; D is uncertain. V lost 0 bases, J lost 3 bases, and 8 bases lay in between. Germline-derived CDR1 and CDR2 are SGHRS and YFSETQ. This CDR3 contains 14 residues. The CDR3 protein is CASSLGTETDTQYF. The CDR3 nucleotides read TGCGCCAGCAGCTTGGGAACCGAGACAGATACGCAGTATTTT.

This clonotype was seen repeatedly, ten times or more. The V call is TRBV12-3 or TRBV12-4, the J call TRBJ1-4, with 10 bases fitting TRBD1. V was clipped by 6 bases and J by 7 bases; unmatched bases: 5. The CDR3 length is 14 residues. The DNA for the CDR3 is TGTGCCAGCAGCCCCGGGACAGGGGTTGAAAAACTGTTTTTT. Translation gives CASSPGTGVEKLFF.

This clonotype has a count of ten or more. The chain joins TRBV10-3 to TRBJ2-7, with D maybe TRBD1 (6 bases). Trimming removed 3 bases from V and 0 bases from J, with 15 bases in between. The germline CDR1 and CDR2 sequences are ENHRY and SYGVKD. This CDR3 is 16 amino acids long. CDR3 residues: CAISESTTGISYEQYF. The CDR3 DNA is TGTGCCATCAGTGAATCCACCACAGGGATCTCCTACGAGCAGTACTTC.

With respect to this clonotype: A much larger clonotype is one base distant, so this may be a read error. This sequence joins TRBV20-1 and TRBJ1-5; D not certain. Germline assignment: CDR1 DFQATT and CDR2 SNEGSKA (reference sequence). This CDR3 is built from 14 residues. V lost 3 bases and J 5 bases, leaving 14 bases between the germline ends. The DNA for the CDR3 is TGCAGTGCTAGGAACCAGTCCCGCGATCAGCCCCAGCATTTT. This encodes CSARNQSRDQPQHF.

This clonotype was picked up many times. This rearrangement joins TRBV5-1 to TRBJ1-5; 9 bases line up with TRBD1. The CDR3 has 17 residues. Germline CDR1 SGHRS, CDR2 YFSETQ. V shed 0 bases and J 0 bases; nucleotides not matched to a gene: 4. CDR3 sequence: CASSLGTGAYSNQPQHF. CDR3 coding DNA: TGCGCCAGCAGCTTGGGGACAGGGGCGTATAGCAATCAGCCCCAGCATTTT. The whole variable domain, remainder taken from reference TRBV5-1 and TRBJ1-5, is KAGVTQTPRYLIKTRGQQVTLSCSPISGHRSVSWYQQTPGQGLQFLFEYFSETQRNKGNFPGRFSGRQFSNSRSEMNVSTLELGDSALYLCASSLGTGAYSNQPQHFGDGTRLSIL.

In its sample, this clonotype was seen many times. The rearrangement links TRBV29-1 to TRBJ2-1; D may be TRBD1 (7 bases). From germline, CDR1 is SQVTM and CDR2 ANQGSEA. The CDR3 covers 14 residues. V was cut by 4 bases and J by 7 bases, with 17 bases left in between. CDR3 nucleotide sequence: TGCAGCGTTGTAGCGGCAGGGGGGAAGAATGAGCAGTTCTTC. Translating gives CSVVAAGGKNEQFF.

This clonotype occurred many times. V usage is TRBV9 and J usage is TRBJ2-5, with D perhaps matching TRBD1 (6 bases). The CDR3 consists of 15 residues. Trimming stripped 4 bases from V and 5 bases from J, with 18 bases between. CDR1 is SGDLS, CDR2 YYNGEE, per germline. CDR3 coding DNA: TGTGCCAGCAGCCCAGAATCAGGGGTTCGGGAGACCCAGTACTTC. It encodes CASSPESGVRETQYF.